This TCR beta chain derives from a study of blood T cell repertoires in COVID-19. The table came from immunoSEQ multiplex PCR; TCRdb's copy has only in-frame clones and leaves some out. The data hold approximately 150,000 clones, with 85% to 90% observed a single time. V lost 4 bases and J lost 6, with 18 bases in between. The germline gives CDR1 MDHEN, CDR2 SYDVKM. The CDR3 is 15 amino acids. The chain is built from TRBV28 and TRBJ1-1; TRBD1 might be the D (6 bases). Sequencing used peripheral blood. This TCR derives from a woman in her sixties or seventies with active COVID-19. The CDR3 DNA is TGTGCCAGCAGTTCTCTCGGACAGAGGAGGTCTGAAGCTTTCTTT. As protein: CASSSLGQRRSEAFF.